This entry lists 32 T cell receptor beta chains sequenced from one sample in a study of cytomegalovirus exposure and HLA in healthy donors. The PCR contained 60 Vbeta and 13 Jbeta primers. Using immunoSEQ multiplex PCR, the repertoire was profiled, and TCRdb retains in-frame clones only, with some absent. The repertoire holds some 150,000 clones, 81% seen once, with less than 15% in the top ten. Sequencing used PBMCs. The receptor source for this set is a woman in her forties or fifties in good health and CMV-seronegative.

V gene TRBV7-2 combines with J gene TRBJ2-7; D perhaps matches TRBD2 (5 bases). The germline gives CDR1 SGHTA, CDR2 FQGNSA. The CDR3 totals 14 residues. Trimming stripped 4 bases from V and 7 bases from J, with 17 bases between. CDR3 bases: TGTGCCAGCAGCTACGACATTCGGGGAACGGAGCAGTACTTC. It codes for CASSYDIRGTEQYF.

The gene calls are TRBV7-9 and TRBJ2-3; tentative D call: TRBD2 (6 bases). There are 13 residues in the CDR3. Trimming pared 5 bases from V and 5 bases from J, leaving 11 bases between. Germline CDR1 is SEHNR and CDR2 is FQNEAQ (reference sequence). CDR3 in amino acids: CASSERVRDTQYF. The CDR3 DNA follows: TGTGCCAGCAGCGAGCGGGTGAGAGATACGCAGTATTTT.

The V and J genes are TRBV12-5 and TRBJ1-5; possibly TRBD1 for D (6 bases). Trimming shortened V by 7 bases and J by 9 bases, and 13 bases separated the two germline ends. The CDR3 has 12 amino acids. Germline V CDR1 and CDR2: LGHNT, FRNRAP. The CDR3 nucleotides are TGTGCTAGTGCCGAGGGGGAGCGGCCCCAGCATTTT. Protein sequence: CASAEGERPQHF.

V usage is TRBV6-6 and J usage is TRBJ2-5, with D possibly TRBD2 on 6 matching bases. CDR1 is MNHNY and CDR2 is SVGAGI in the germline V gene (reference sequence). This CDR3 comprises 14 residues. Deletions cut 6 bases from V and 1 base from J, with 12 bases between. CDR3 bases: TGTGCCAGCAGCACCGGGACTGCCCAAGAGACCCAGTACTTC. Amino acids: CASSTGTAQETQYF.

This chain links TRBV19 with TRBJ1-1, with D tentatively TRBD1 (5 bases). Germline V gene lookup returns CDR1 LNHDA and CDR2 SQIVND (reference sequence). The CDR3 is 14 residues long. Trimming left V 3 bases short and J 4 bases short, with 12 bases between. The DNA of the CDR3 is TGTGCCAGTAGTATTAATAGGGGCGGCACTGAAGCTTTCTTT. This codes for CASSINRGGTEAFF.

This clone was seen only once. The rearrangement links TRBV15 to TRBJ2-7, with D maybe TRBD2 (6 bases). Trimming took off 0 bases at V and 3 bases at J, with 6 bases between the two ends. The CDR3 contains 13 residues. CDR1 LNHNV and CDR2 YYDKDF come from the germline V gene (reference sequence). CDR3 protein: CATSRDGSYEQYF. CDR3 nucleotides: TGTGCCACCAGCAGAGACGGGAGCTACGAGCAGTACTTC.

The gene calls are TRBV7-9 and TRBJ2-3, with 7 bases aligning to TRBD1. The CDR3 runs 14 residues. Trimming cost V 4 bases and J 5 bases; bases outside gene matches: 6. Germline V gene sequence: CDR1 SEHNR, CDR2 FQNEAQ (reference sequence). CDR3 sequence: CASSSGQIVDTQYF. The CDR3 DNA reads TGTGCCAGCAGCTCGGGACAGATTGTAGATACGCAGTATTTT.

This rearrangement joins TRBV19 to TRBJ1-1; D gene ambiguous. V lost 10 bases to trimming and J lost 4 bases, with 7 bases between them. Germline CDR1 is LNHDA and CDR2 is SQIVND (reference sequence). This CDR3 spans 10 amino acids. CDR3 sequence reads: CATMSTEAFF. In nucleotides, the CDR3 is TGTGCCACTATGAGCACTGAAGCTTTCTTT.

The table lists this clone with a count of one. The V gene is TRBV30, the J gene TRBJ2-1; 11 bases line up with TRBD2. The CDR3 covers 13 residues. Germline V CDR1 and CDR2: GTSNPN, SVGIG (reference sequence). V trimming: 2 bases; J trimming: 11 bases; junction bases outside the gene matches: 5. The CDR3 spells CAWSTSGSSKQFF. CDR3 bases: TGTGCCTGGAGTACTAGCGGGAGCTCCAAGCAGTTCTTC.

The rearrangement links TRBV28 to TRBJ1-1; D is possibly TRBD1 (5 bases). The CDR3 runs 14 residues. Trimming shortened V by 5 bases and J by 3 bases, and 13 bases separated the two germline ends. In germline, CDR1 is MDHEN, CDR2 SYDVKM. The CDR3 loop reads CASSTPGGDTEAFF. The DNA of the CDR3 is TGTGCCAGCAGTACGCCCGGGGGGGACACTGAAGCTTTCTTT.

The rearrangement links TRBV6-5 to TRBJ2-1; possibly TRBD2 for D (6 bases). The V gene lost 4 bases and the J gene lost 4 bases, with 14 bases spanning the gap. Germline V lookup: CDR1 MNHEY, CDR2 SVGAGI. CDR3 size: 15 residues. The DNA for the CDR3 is TGTGCCAGCAGTTCCGGGAGTGATGGTTACAATGAGCAGTTCTTC. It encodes CASSSGSDGYNEQFF.

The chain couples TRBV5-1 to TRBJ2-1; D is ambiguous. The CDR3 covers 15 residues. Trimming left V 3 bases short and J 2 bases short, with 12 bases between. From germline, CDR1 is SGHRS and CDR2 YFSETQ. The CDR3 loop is CASSSRGETYNEQFF. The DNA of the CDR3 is TGCGCCAGCAGCTCCCGAGGAGAAACCTACAATGAGCAGTTCTTC.

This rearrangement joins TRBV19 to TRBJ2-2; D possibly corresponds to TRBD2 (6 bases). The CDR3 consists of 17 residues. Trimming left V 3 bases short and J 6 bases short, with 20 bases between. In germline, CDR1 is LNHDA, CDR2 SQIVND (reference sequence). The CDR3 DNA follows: TGTGCCAGTAGTATCCAGGGCGCGGGATTTGTACCCGGGGAGCTGTTTTTT. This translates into CASSIQGAGFVPGELFF.

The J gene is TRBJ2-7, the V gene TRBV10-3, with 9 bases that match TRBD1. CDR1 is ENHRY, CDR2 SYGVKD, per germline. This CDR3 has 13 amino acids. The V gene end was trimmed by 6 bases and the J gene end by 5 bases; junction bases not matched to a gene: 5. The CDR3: CAIRTGGYDEQYF. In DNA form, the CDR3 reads TGTGCCATCAGGACAGGGGGTTATGACGAGCAGTACTTC.

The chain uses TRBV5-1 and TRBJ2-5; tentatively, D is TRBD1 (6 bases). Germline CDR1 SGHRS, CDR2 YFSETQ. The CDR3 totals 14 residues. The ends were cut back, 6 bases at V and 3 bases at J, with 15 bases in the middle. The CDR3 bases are TGCGCCAGCAACCCTGGGCCAGGGGAAGAGACCCAGTACTTC. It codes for CASNPGPGEETQYF.

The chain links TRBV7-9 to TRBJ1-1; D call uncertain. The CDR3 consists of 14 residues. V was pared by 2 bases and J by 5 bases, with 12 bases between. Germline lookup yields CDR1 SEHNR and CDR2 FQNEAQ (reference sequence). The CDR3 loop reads CASSLIISGTEAFF. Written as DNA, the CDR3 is TGTGCCAGCAGCTTAATCATATCGGGGACTGAAGCTTTCTTT.

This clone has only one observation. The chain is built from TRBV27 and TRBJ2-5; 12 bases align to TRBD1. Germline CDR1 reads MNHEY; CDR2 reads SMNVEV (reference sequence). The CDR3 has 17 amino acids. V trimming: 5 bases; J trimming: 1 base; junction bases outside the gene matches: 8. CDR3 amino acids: CASSDRDRGLPQETQYF. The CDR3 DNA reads TGTGCCAGCAGTGACCGGGACAGGGGGCTTCCCCAAGAGACCCAGTACTTC.

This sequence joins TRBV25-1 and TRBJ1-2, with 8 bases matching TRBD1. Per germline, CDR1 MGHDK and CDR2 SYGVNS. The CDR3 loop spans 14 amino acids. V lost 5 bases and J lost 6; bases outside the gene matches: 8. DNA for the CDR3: TGTGCCAGCAGTCGACAGGGGAGTGCGGATGGCTACACCTTC. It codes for CASSRQGSADGYTF.

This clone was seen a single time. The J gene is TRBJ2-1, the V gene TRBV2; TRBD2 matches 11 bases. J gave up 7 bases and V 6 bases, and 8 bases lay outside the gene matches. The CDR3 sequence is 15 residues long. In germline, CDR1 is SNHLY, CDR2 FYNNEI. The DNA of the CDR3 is TGTGCCAGCAGCCTGAGACTAGCGGGGATGAATGAGCAGTTCTTC. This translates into CASSLRLAGMNEQFF.

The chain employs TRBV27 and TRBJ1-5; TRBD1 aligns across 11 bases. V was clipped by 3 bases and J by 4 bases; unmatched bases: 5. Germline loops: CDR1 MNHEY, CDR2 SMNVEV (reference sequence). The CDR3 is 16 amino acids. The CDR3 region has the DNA TGTGCCAGCAGTTTGAGCGGGACAGGGGGTAATCAGCCCCAGCATTTT. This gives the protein CASSLSGTGGNQPQHF.

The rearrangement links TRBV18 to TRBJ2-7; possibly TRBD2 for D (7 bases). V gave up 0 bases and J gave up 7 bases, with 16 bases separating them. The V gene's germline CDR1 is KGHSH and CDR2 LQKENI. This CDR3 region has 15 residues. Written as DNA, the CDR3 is TGTGCCAGCTCACCACCGGGGGGGCCCCTAGGTGAGCAGTACTTC. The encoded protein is CASSPPGGPLGEQYF.

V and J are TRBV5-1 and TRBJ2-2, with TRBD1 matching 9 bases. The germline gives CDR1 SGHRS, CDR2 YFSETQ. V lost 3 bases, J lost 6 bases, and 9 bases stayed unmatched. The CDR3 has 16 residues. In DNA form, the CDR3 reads TGCGCCAGCAGCTGGGGCGGGACAGGGAGAGCCGGGGAGCTGTTTTTT. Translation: CASSWGGTGRAGELFF.

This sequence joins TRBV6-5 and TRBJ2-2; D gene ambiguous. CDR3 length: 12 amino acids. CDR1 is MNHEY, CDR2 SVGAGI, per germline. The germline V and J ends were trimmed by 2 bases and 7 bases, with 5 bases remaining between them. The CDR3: CASSYRDGELFF. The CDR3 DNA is TGTGCCAGCAGTTACAGAGACGGGGAGCTGTTTTTT.

CDR3 region: CASSPTQGGSAYEQYF. CDR3 nucleotide sequence: TGTGCCAGCAGTCCTACCCAGGGGGGTTCAGCCTACGAGCAGTACTTC. The J gene is TRBJ2-5, the V gene TRBV27; D might be TRBD1 (7 bases). TRBJ2-7 explains the end of the DNA better; the J call may be wrong. This CDR3 is 16 amino acids long. Germline V gene sequence: CDR1 MNHEY, CDR2 SMNVEV (reference sequence).

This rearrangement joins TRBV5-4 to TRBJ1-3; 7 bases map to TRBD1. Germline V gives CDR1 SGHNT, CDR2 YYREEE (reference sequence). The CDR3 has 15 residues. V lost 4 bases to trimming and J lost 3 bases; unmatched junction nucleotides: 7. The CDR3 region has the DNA TGTGCCAGCAGCATTAACGACAGGGTTGGAAACACCATATATTTT. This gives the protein CASSINDRVGNTIYF.

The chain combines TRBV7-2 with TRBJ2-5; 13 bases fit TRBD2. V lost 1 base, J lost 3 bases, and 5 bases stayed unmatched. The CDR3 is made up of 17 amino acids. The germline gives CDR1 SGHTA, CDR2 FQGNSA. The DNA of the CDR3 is TGTGCCAGCAGCTTAGGGACTAGCGGGAGCTTAAAAGAGACCCAGTACTTC. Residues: CASSLGTSGSLKETQYF.

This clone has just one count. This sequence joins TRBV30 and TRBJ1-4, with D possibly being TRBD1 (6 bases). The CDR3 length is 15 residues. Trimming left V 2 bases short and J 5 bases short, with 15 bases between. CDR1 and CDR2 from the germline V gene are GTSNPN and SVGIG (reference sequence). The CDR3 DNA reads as TGTGCCTGGAGTTCGGGGTCTGGGGGCAATGAAAAACTGTTTTTT. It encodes CAWSSGSGGNEKLFF.

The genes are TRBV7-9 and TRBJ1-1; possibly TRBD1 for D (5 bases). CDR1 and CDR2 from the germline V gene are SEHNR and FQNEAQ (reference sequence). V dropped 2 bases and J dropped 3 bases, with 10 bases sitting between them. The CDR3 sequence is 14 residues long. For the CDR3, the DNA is TGTGCCAGCAGCTTAAAGGGGTCCTACACTGAAGCTTTCTTT. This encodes CASSLKGSYTEAFF.

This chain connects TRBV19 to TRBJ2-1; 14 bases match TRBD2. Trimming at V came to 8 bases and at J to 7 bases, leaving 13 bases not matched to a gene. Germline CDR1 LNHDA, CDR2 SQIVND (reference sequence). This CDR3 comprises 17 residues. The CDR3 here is CASHPPGLAGELNEQFF. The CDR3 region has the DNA TGTGCCAGTCATCCCCCGGGACTAGCGGGAGAATTGAATGAGCAGTTCTTC.

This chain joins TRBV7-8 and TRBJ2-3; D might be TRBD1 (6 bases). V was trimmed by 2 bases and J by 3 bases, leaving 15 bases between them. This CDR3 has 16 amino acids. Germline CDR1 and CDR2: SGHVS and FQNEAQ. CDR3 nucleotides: TGTGCCAGCAGCTTAAACAGGGTTGTAGTGACAGATACGCAGTATTTT. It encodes CASSLNRVVVTDTQYF.

In DNA, the CDR3 is TGTGCCAGCAGCTTTGGGGGGGCCGCCAAAAACATTCAGTACTTC. Translating it yields CASSFGGAAKNIQYF. The V call is TRBV5-6, the J call TRBJ2-4; weak D call: TRBD2 (7 bases). Trimming removed 2 bases from V and 1 base from J, with 10 bases in between. This CDR3 contains 15 residues. The germline V gene encodes CDR1 SGHDT and CDR2 YYEEEE. The whole variable domain, remainder taken from reference TRBV5-6 and TRBJ2-4, is DAGVTQSPTHLIKTRGQQVTLRCSPKSGHDTVSWYQQALGQGPQFIFQYYEEEERQRGNFPDRFSGHQFPNYSSELNVNALLLGDSALYLCASSFGGAAKNIQYFGAGTRLSVL.

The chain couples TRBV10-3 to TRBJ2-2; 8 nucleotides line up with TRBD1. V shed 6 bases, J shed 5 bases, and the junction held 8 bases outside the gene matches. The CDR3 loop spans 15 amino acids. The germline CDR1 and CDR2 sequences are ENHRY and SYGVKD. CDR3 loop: CAISGQGIQTGELFF. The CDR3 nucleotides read TGTGCCATCAGCGGACAGGGCATTCAAACCGGGGAGCTGTTTTTT.